These 9 T cell receptor beta chains share one sample of origin, sequenced in a study of Graves' ophthalmopathy and Graves' hyperthyroidism. RNA transcripts were the source from which TCR beta CDR3 regions were amplified. Scientists carried out first-round RT-PCR using HTBI primers and then a second-round multiplex PCR. TCRdb reanalysed the multiplex PCR reads using MiXCR and keeps one entry per CDR3 protein. The sample shows more than 1,000,000 distinct CDR3 sequences, around a third of them seen only once. Sequenced input: peripheral blood or thyroid tissue (not recorded which). These TCRs come from an adult man with Graves' hyperthyroidism.

This clonotype was seen many times. V and J are TRBV19 and TRBJ2-7; TRBD1 matches 9 bases. This CDR3 spans 11 amino acids. The trim removed 10 bases at V and 7 bases at J, leaving 5 bases unmatched. Germline lookup yields CDR1 LNHDA and CDR2 SQIVND (reference sequence). CDR3 sequence reads: CATGTGMEQYF. In DNA, the CDR3 is TGTGCCACCGGGACAGGGATGGAGCAGTACTTC. Combining the CDR3 with reference TRBV19 and TRBJ2-7 gives the whole variable domain DGGITQSPKYLFRKEGQNVTLSCEQNLNHDAMYWYRQDPGQGLRLIYYSQIVNDFQKGDIAEGYSVSREKKESFPLTVTSAQKNPTAFYLCATGTGMEQYFGPGTRLTVT.

This clonotype has a handful of counts. This sequence joins TRBV10-3 and TRBJ2-5; tentatively, D is TRBD1 or TRBD2 (6 bases each). Trimming removed 7 bases from V and 5 bases from J, with 17 bases in between. Germline V gene lookup returns CDR1 ENHRY and CDR2 SYGVKD. This CDR3 has 14 amino acids. The CDR3 DNA follows: TGTGCCATCAAGGGGGGTAGTGGAGGGGAGACCCAGTACTTC. This gives the protein CAIKGGSGGETQYF.

In its sample, this clonotype was seen many times. The CDR3 reads CASSQRDTRQETQYF. The CDR3 DNA is TGTGCCAGCAGCCAGCGGGACACAAGACAAGAGACCCAGTACTTC. The V gene is TRBV14, the J gene TRBJ2-5; either TRBD1 or TRBD2 may supply D (6 bases each). There are 15 residues in the CDR3. Germline V gives CDR1 SGHDN, CDR2 FVKESK. V lost 3 bases and J lost 2, with 13 bases in between.

This clonotype was seen only once. The chain joins TRBV20-1 to TRBJ1-2; 7 bases align to TRBD1. CDR3 size: 12 residues. V was clipped by 3 bases and J by 6 bases; unmatched bases: 4. Germline V gives CDR1 DFQATT, CDR2 SNEGSKA (reference sequence). Here the CDR3 reads CSARAGTDGYTF. CDR3 bases: TGCAGTGCTAGGGCAGGGACAGATGGCTACACCTTC.

This clonotype was observed a few times. The rearrangement links TRBV7-3 to TRBJ2-5; no reliable D call. The CDR3 has 14 amino acids. Trimming removed 3 bases at V and 5 bases at J, with 13 bases between. The germline gives CDR1 SGHTA, CDR2 FQGTGA. The chain's CDR3 is CASSFQILGETQYF. DNA of the CDR3: TGTGCCAGCAGCTTTCAGATCCTGGGGGAGACCCAGTACTTC.

This clonotype was seen a single time. This clone may be a read error of a much larger clone one base away. CDR3 in DNA: TGTGCCAGTAGTCCCACCGGGATCCCTGCGGAAAAACTGTTTTTT. This codes for CASSPTGIPAEKLFF. The chain uses TRBV19 and TRBJ1-4; D is unresolved. V shed 5 bases and J shed 8 bases, with 18 bases lying between them. CDR1 and CDR2 from the germline V gene are LNHDA and SQIVND (reference sequence). CDR3 length: 15 residues.

The table lists this clonotype with many counts. The chain employs TRBV5-1 and TRBJ1-1, with D unclear. Germline V gene sequence: CDR1 SGHRS, CDR2 YFSETQ. The V end was cut by 0 bases, the J end by 5 bases, with 11 bases between. The CDR3 length is 14 residues. The CDR3 reads CASSLVPARTEAFF. CDR3 in DNA: TGCGCCAGCAGCTTGGTTCCCGCGAGGACTGAAGCTTTCTTT.

The CDR3, as DNA: TGTGCCAGCAGGGGGGGGAGGGCCCCCGGGGAGCTGTTTTTT. Its translation: CASRGGRAPGELFF. The chain couples TRBV12-3 or TRBV12-4 to TRBJ2-2, with 7 bases lining up with TRBD2. V trimming: 6 bases; J trimming: 6 bases; junction bases outside the gene matches: 7. CDR3 length: 14 amino acids.

The chain couples TRBV20-1 to TRBJ2-7; 9 bases line up with TRBD1. The CDR3 covers 15 residues. Germline V gives CDR1 DFQATT, CDR2 SNEGSKA (reference sequence). V was clipped by 0 bases and J by 0 bases; unmatched bases: 3. The CDR3 reads CSAREWTGASYEQYF. The CDR3, as DNA: TGCAGTGCTAGAGAATGGACAGGGGCCTCCTACGAGCAGTACTTC.